This TCR beta chain was captured in a study of blood T cell repertoires in COVID-19. Assay used: immunoSEQ multiplex PCR; TCRdb lists only in-frame clones, some missing. The table lists roughly 120,000 clones, 60% to 85% of them singletons. This CDR3 region has 16 residues. Germline values: CDR1 MNHEY, CDR2 SVGAGI. V was cut by 0 bases and J by 0 bases, with 12 bases left in between. This sequence originates from a man in his 70s with acute or convalescent COVID-19. This sequence joins TRBV6-5 and TRBJ2-7; possibly TRBD1 for D (6 bases). Sequencing was carried out using peripheral blood. In DNA form, the CDR3 reads TGTGCCAGCAGTTACTCCGGGACAATAGACTCCTACGAGCAGTACTTC. This gives the protein CASSYSGTIDSYEQYF.